Listed here are 12 T cell receptor beta chains from one sample, sequenced in a study of T cells after yellow fever vaccination. TCRdb reprocessed the 5' RACE reads with MiXCR, giving one entry per CDR3 protein. The sample yields about 320,000 distinct CDR3 sequences, around 13% seen once. The material was CD4+ T cells sorted from PBMCs, obtained 15 days after the yellow fever booster vaccination. Source of these receptors: a man in his late teens or twenties who received the YFV17D yellow fever vaccine.

The table lists this clonotype with a few counts. The CDR3 region is CASSLADSLMDTQYF. CDR3 in DNA: TGCGCCAGCAGCTTGGCGGACAGTCTCATGGATACGCAGTATTTT. J is TRBJ2-3 and V is TRBV5-1; perhaps TRBD1 as D (6 bases). Germline V gene sequence: CDR1 SGHRS, CDR2 YFSETQ. With 0 bases removed from V and 6 bases from J, the gap between germline ends came to 14 bases. This CDR3 contains 15 residues.

This clonotype was counted a single time. The chain links TRBV6-6 to TRBJ1-5; D remains unclear. The CDR3 is 16 amino acids. The germline V gene has CDR1 MNHNY and CDR2 SVGAGI (reference sequence). Deletions cut 2 bases from V and 7 bases from J, with 18 bases between. CDR3 sequence: CASSYPGVLSGQPQHF. In DNA, the CDR3 is TGTGCCAGCAGTTACCCAGGAGTGCTTTCGGGCCAGCCCCAGCATTTT.

This CDR3 is CSARGGGTNEQYV. As DNA, the CDR3 is TGCAGTGCTAGGGGCGGGGGGACGAACGAGCAGTACGTC. V and J are TRBV20-1 and TRBJ2-7; the match to TRBD2 covers 8 bases. Germline CDR1 DFQATT, CDR2 SNEGSKA (reference sequence). V gave up 3 bases and J gave up 5 bases; unmatched junction bases: 6. CDR3 length: 13 residues.

The rearrangement joins TRBV24-1 to TRBJ2-5, with D uncertain. Germline CDR1 reads KGHDR; CDR2 reads SFDVKD. The germline V and J ends were trimmed by 5 bases and 2 bases, with 17 bases remaining between them. The CDR3 consists of 16 residues. The CDR3, as DNA: TGTGCCACCAGTGTGGGCGACTCCAACGGGCAAGAGACCCAGTACTTC. The encoded protein is CATSVGDSNGQETQYF.

This clonotype was seen only a few times. The chain recombines TRBV2 with TRBJ2-7; D not certain. In germline, CDR1 is SNHLY, CDR2 FYNNEI. The CDR3 contains 13 residues. V was trimmed by 4 bases and J by 2 bases, leaving 9 bases between them. The DNA for the CDR3 is TGTGCCAGCAGTGCGCTGGGTACCTACGAGCAGTACGTC. Translating it yields CASSALGTYEQYV.

This clonotype came up a few times. The chain has TRBV7-2 and TRBJ1-2; D is ambiguous. CDR1 is SGHTA and CDR2 is FQGNSA in the germline V gene. V was shortened by 1 base and J by 7 bases, with 13 bases between the two germline ends. The CDR3 has 14 amino acids. The CDR3 loop is CASSLVVQNPGYTF. CDR3 bases: TGTGCCAGCAGCTTAGTCGTGCAAAACCCTGGCTACACCTTC.

The rearrangement joins TRBV6-5 to TRBJ1-2; D is ambiguous. Germline CDR1 MNHEY, CDR2 SVGAGI. This CDR3 region has 13 residues. V lost 2 bases, J lost 8 bases, and 12 bases lay in between. CDR3 in DNA: TGTGCCAGCAGTTACGGAGAGTCGGGCGGCTACACCTTC. This codes for CASSYGESGGYTF.

This clonotype was detected only a few times. V gene TRBV12-3 or TRBV12-4 combines with J gene TRBJ1-5, with a weak D call TRBD1 (6 bases). The V gene lost 7 bases and the J gene lost 9 bases, with 19 bases spanning the gap. The CDR3 spans 14 residues. CDR3 nucleotides: TGTGCCAGCACCGCTACCACAGGGCTAGGGCCCCAGCATTTT. It yields the protein CASTATTGLGPQHF.

The sample holds a few counts of this clonotype. The J gene is TRBJ1-2, the V gene TRBV29-1, with D possibly matching TRBD1 (5 bases). The CDR3 runs 15 residues. Germline V lookup: CDR1 SQVTM, CDR2 ANQGSEA. Trimming shortened V by 4 bases and J by 4 bases, and 19 bases separated the two germline ends. DNA of the CDR3: TGCAGCGTTGGGGACGGCCCAGGGCCCCTCTATGGCTACACCTTC. Translating it yields CSVGDGPGPLYGYTF.

The chain combines TRBV12-3 or TRBV12-4 with TRBJ1-5, with 7 nucleotides matching TRBD1. CDR3 size: 17 residues. Trimming cost V 5 bases and J 1 base; bases outside gene matches: 11. DNA for the CDR3: TGTGCCAGCAGTGACCTCTACAGGGGTAGGAGCAATCAGCCCCAGCATTTT. It encodes CASSDLYRGRSNQPQHF.

The rearrangement uses TRBV9 and TRBJ1-2; unclear D gene. This CDR3 has 15 amino acids. Germline loops: CDR1 SGDLS, CDR2 YYNGEE. V dropped 0 bases and J dropped 5 bases, with 14 bases sitting between them. The CDR3 sequence is CASSVGSAATYGYTF. CDR3 nucleotides: TGTGCCAGCAGCGTAGGGTCAGCAGCTACATATGGCTACACCTTC.

The chain recombines TRBV24-1 with TRBJ2-7, with D hard to call. Per germline, CDR1 KGHDR and CDR2 SFDVKD. The CDR3 spans 11 residues. V gave up 7 bases and J gave up 6 bases, with 9 bases separating them. The CDR3 loop is CATSAQTEQYF. The DNA of the CDR3 is TGTGCCACCAGCGCCCAGACCGAGCAGTACTTC.